This passage covers 16 T cell receptor beta chains from one sample sequenced in a study of T-cell reconstitution after alpha-beta-depleted transplantation in children. Library preparation (for TCRbeta) was performed with unique molecular identifiers. TCRdb re-derived calls from the PCR reads in MiXCR, one entry per CDR3 protein. The sample lists 500,000 or so distinct CDR3 sequences, over 9.5% seen once, with roughly 15% in the top ten. The sequencing here drew on PBMCs, mostly from graft donor cells, taken 180 days after TCRalphabeta/CD19-depleted stem cell transplant. The receptors come from a female patient aged 2-15 years who had a stem cell transplant for aplastic anemia, so the T cells may come from the graft donor.

The chain carries TRBV25-1 and TRBJ2-7, with 8 bases fitting TRBD1. Germline V gene data show CDR1 as MGHDK and CDR2 as SYGVNS. The J segment lost 3 bases and the V segment lost 6 bases, leaving 7 bases of the junction unmatched. The CDR3 runs 14 residues. For the CDR3, the DNA is TGTGCCAGCAGATCTTTAGACAGGGGCTACGAGCAGTACTTC. Residues: CASRSLDRGYEQYF.

There are a few counts of this clonotype. V gene TRBV9 combines with J gene TRBJ2-3; TRBD2 matches 14 bases. V was clipped by 0 bases and J by 6 bases; unmatched bases: 3. Germline V CDR1 and CDR2: SGDLS, YYNGEE. The CDR3 has 16 residues. CDR3 sequence reads: CASSVGTSGRTDTQYF. In DNA form, the CDR3 reads TGTGCCAGCAGCGTAGGGACTAGCGGGAGGACGGATACGCAGTATTTT.

This clonotype was counted a single time. The rearrangement uses TRBV5-6 and TRBJ2-1; D is ambiguous. The CDR3 is 13 amino acids. In germline, CDR1 is SGHDT, CDR2 YYEEEE. V was shortened by 4 bases and J by 9 bases, with 14 bases between the two germline ends. CDR3 residues: CASSVKTKGEQFF. CDR3 nucleotide sequence: TGTGCCAGCAGCGTAAAAACGAAGGGTGAGCAGTTCTTC.

Only a few counts were recorded for this clonotype. V gene TRBV15 combines with J gene TRBJ1-3, with TRBD1 identical over 8 bases. This CDR3 spans 18 amino acids. Per germline, CDR1 LNHNV and CDR2 YYDKDF (reference sequence). V shed 0 bases, J shed 1 base, and the junction held 8 bases outside the gene matches. CDR3 loop: CATSRDPGQASSGNTIYF. DNA for the CDR3: TGTGCCACCAGCAGAGATCCGGGACAGGCCTCGTCTGGAAACACCATATATTTT. Full variable domain (remainder filled in from reference TRBV15 and TRBJ1-3): DAMVIQNPRYQVTQFGKPVTLSCSQTLNHNVMYWYQQKSSQAPKLLFHYYDKDFNNEADTPDNFQSRRPNTSFCFLDIRSPGLGDTAMYLCATSRDPGQASSGNTIYFGEGSWLTVV.

The chain is built from TRBV3-1 and TRBJ2-2, with D unresolved. V lost 2 bases and J 7 bases, leaving 14 bases between the germline ends. Germline V gene data show CDR1 as LGHDT and CDR2 as YNNKEL (reference sequence). This CDR3 comprises 15 residues. The CDR3 spells CASSQRQPSGGELFF. CDR3 coding DNA: TGTGCCAGCAGCCAAAGGCAGCCCTCTGGCGGGGAGCTGTTTTTT. Looking up the rest from reference TRBV3-1 and TRBJ2-2 gives the full variable domain: DTAVSQTPKYLVTQMGNDKSIKCEQNLGHDTMYWYKQDSKKFLKIMFSYNNKELIINETVPNRFSPKSPDKAHLNLHINSLELGDSAVYFCASSQRQPSGGELFFGEGSRLTVL.

This clonotype has just a few counts. This chain links TRBV5-1 with TRBJ1-5; D perhaps matches TRBD1 (5 bases). This CDR3 has 16 residues. Germline-derived CDR1 and CDR2 are SGHRS and YFSETQ. The V end lost 0 bases, the J end lost 7 bases, and 17 bases lay between the germline ends. The CDR3 loop is CASSLGGPPEGQPQHF. Written as DNA, the CDR3 is TGCGCCAGCAGCTTGGGGGGCCCCCCCGAGGGACAGCCCCAGCATTTT.

J is TRBJ2-5 and V is TRBV7-8; a weak D match, TRBD1 (8 bases). V was cut by 6 bases and J by 4 bases, with 15 bases left in between. CDR1 is SGHVS, CDR2 FQNEAQ, per germline. The CDR3 sequence is 14 residues long. CDR3 sequence reads: CASRRTGGGETQYF. The DNA for the CDR3 is TGTGCCAGCAGGCGAACAGGGGGGGGAGAGACCCAGTACTTC.

There are a few counts of this clonotype. The gene calls are TRBV6-1 and TRBJ2-1, with TRBD1 as a possible D gene (6 bases). This CDR3 has 14 residues. CDR1 and CDR2 from the germline V gene are MNHNS and SASEGT. The V end was cut by 6 bases, the J end by 2 bases, with 11 bases between. The CDR3, as DNA: TGTGCCAGCAGGGCCCGGGACACCTACAATGAGCAGTTCTTC. Translated: CASRARDTYNEQFF.

The table lists this clonotype with many counts. The chain uses TRBV18 and TRBJ1-2; 7 bases map to TRBD1. The CDR3 runs to 14 residues. Germline V gives CDR1 KGHSH, CDR2 LQKENI. V gave up 3 bases and J gave up 4 bases; unmatched junction bases: 5. CDR3 nucleotide sequence: TGTGCCAGCTCACCGCAAGACAGGGTCTATGGCTACACCTTC. It translates to CASSPQDRVYGYTF. The full variable domain, rest sourced from reference TRBV18 and TRBJ1-2, is NAGVMQNPRHLVRRRGQEARLRCSPMKGHSHVYWYRQLPEEGLKFMVYLQKENIIDESGMPKERFSAEFPKEGPSILRIQQVVRGDSAAYFCASSPQDRVYGYTFGSGTRLTVV.

J is TRBJ2-5 and V is TRBV9, with 7 positions matching TRBD1. The CDR3 runs 15 residues. Looked up from germline, CDR1 is SGDLS and CDR2 is YYNGEE. V lost 0 bases and J lost 1; bases outside the gene matches: 3. The CDR3: CASSVGGQSQETQYF. In DNA, the CDR3 is TGTGCCAGCAGCGTAGGGGGACAGAGCCAAGAGACCCAGTACTTC. Based on the CDR3 plus reference TRBV9 and TRBJ2-5, the full variable domain is DSGVTQTPKHLITATGQRVTLRCSPRSGDLSVYWYQQSLDQGLQFLIQYYNGEERAKGNILERFSAQQFPDLHSELNLSSLELGDSALYFCASSVGGQSQETQYFGPGTRLLVL.

This chain uses TRBV24-1 with TRBJ1-5; 7 bases are shared with TRBD1. The CDR3 is 15 amino acids. CDR1 is KGHDR, CDR2 SFDVKD, per germline. Trimming removed 4 bases from V and 0 bases from J; junction bases left unmatched: 2. CDR3 DNA: TGTGCCACCAGTGAGGGACAGCTTAGCAATCAGCCCCAGCATTTT. Translating it yields CATSEGQLSNQPQHF.

The chain employs TRBV11-2 and TRBJ2-3, with a weak D call TRBD2 (5 bases). This CDR3 region has 17 residues. V was clipped by 0 bases and J by 9 bases, with 22 bases between them. The V gene's germline CDR1 is SGHAT and CDR2 FQNNGV. The CDR3 reads CASSLERGREFLETQYF. For the CDR3, the DNA is TGTGCCAGCAGCTTAGAGCGAGGGCGTGAATTCCTCGAAACGCAGTATTTT. The whole variable domain, remainder taken from reference TRBV11-2 and TRBJ2-3, is EAGVAQSPRYKIIEKRQSVAFWCNPISGHATLYWYQQILGQGPKLLIQFQNNGVVDDSQLPKDRFSAERLKGVDSTLKIQPAKLEDSAVYLCASSLERGREFLETQYFGPGTRLTVL.

This clonotype was detected a few times. The J gene is TRBJ2-5, the V gene TRBV27, with TRBD1 identical over 7 bases. Germline V lookup: CDR1 MNHEY, CDR2 SMNVEV (reference sequence). CDR3 length: 15 amino acids. Trimming removed 5 bases from V and 5 bases from J; junction bases left unmatched: 11. CDR3 protein: CASSAGTDFRETQYF. The CDR3 DNA sequence: TGTGCCAGCAGTGCTGGGACAGATTTTAGGGAGACCCAGTACTTC.

The chain combines TRBV28 with TRBJ2-7, with D maybe TRBD1 (5 bases). The CDR3 is 15 residues long. Germline V gene lookup returns CDR1 MDHEN and CDR2 SYDVKM. V shed 2 bases and J shed 4 bases, with 15 bases lying between them. CDR3 protein: CASSLTGLLMYEQYF. CDR3 sequence (DNA): TGTGCCAGCAGTTTAACAGGTTTATTGATGTACGAGCAGTACTTC.

Only a few counts were recorded for this clonotype. V and J are TRBV11-2 and TRBJ2-5; 7 bases align to TRBD2. The CDR3 is 15 amino acids. Germline CDR1 reads SGHAT; CDR2 reads FQNNGV. The J segment lost 3 bases and the V segment lost 7 bases, leaving 11 bases of the junction unmatched. Here the CDR3 DNA reads TGTGCCAGCACCCTAAGACTAGCCGTAGAAGAGACCCAGTACTTC. Translation gives CASTLRLAVEETQYF.

This clonotype came up a few times. This chain links TRBV2 with TRBJ2-1, with D possibly called TRBD1 or TRBD2 (5 bases each). The CDR3 is made up of 15 amino acids. The germline V gene encodes CDR1 SNHLY and CDR2 FYNNEI. The V end lost 1 base, the J end lost 2 bases, and 9 bases lay between the germline ends. The CDR3 reads CASSEVGTAYNEQFF. As DNA, the CDR3 is TGTGCCAGCAGTGAAGTGGGGACGGCCTACAATGAGCAGTTCTTC.